The 16 T cell receptor beta chains below all came from one sample that was sequenced in a study of cytomegalovirus exposure and HLA in healthy donors. Produced via immunoSEQ multiplex PCR; TCRdb's table is partial and in-frame only. The table has about 89,000 clones, approximately 81% seen once; the top ten hold 9.5% to 13%. Material: PBMCs. These receptors all come from a young woman in good health and CMV-seropositive.

The V gene is TRBV5-1, the J gene TRBJ2-1; 8 nucleotides agree with TRBD2. Germline V gene lookup returns CDR1 SGHRS and CDR2 YFSETQ. There are 17 residues in the CDR3. The V segment lost 0 bases and the J segment 2 bases; nucleotides outside the gene matches: 7. Here the CDR3 reads CASSLADRGGTYNEQFF. CDR3 in DNA: TGCGCCAGCAGCTTGGCTGACCGGGGGGGCACCTACAATGAGCAGTTCTTC.

The chain has TRBV4-3 and TRBJ2-7, with D possibly being TRBD1 (5 bases). Trimming took 0 bases from V and 0 from J, leaving 12 bases between them. Germline V gene lookup returns CDR1 LGHNA and CDR2 YSLEER. This CDR3 is 16 amino acids long. Here the CDR3 reads CASSQDQGGPSYEQYF. CDR3 nucleotide sequence: TGCGCCAGCAGCCAAGACCAGGGTGGGCCCTCCTACGAGCAGTACTTC.

This chain's CDR3 is CASSLTGSTEAFF. CDR3 sequence (DNA): TGTGCCAGCAGCCTGACAGGCAGTACTGAAGCTTTCTTT. The J gene is TRBJ1-1, the V gene TRBV7-2; perhaps TRBD1 as D (6 bases). This CDR3 comprises 13 residues. Trimming cost V 5 bases and J 5 bases, with 12 bases left between them. Germline V CDR1 and CDR2: SGHTA, FQGNSA.

J is TRBJ2-7 and V is TRBV18; 7 positions match TRBD2. This CDR3 spans 12 amino acids. The germline V gene has CDR1 KGHSH and CDR2 LQKENI. After removal of 3 bases from V and 4 bases from J, the junction contained 0 bases not matched to a gene. This CDR3 is CASSPGGYEQYF. In DNA, the CDR3 is TGTGCCAGCTCACCCGGGGGGTACGAGCAGTACTTC.

The rearrangement uses TRBV4-2 and TRBJ2-5; 13 bases are a match to TRBD2. Trimming removed 3 bases from V and 2 bases from J; junction bases left unmatched: 18. The CDR3 is made up of 21 amino acids. Germline CDR1 reads LGHNA; CDR2 reads YNFKEQ. The CDR3 loop reads CASSHLVKTSGGYGPQETQYF. DNA for the CDR3: TGTGCCAGCAGCCATCTGGTGAAGACTAGCGGGGGGTATGGGCCACAAGAGACCCAGTACTTC.

CDR3 in DNA: TGTGCCAGCAGCATAGGAGGCGGGGGGGACTCTGCTAGCACAGATACGCAGTATTTT. As protein: CASSIGGGGDSASTDTQYF. The chain combines TRBV7-9 with TRBJ2-3; TRBD2 matches 9 bases. J was trimmed by 0 bases and V by 5 bases; bases with no gene match: 15. The germline gives CDR1 SEHNR, CDR2 FQNEAQ (reference sequence). The length of the CDR3 is 19 residues. The full variable domain, rest sourced from reference TRBV7-9 and TRBJ2-3, is DTGVSQNPRHKITKRGQNVTFRCDPISEHNRLYWYRQTLGQGPEFLTYFQNEAQLEKSRLLSDRFSAERPKGSFSTLEIQRTEQGDSAMYLCASSIGGGGDSASTDTQYFGPGTRLTVL.

The rearrangement uses TRBV28 and TRBJ1-3; 7 nucleotides line up with TRBD1. Looked up from germline, CDR1 is MDHEN and CDR2 is SYDVKM. Losses at the gene ends were 4 bases for V and 5 bases for J; bases not matched to a gene: 5. This CDR3 spans 14 amino acids. The DNA of the CDR3 is TGTGCCAGCAGTTCACAGGGGTTTAGAAACACCATATATTTT. It codes for CASSSQGFRNTIYF.

This clone was seen just once. The chain employs TRBV28 and TRBJ2-3; 7 bases align to TRBD1. Losses at the gene ends were 2 bases for V and 2 bases for J; bases not matched to a gene: 10. The CDR3 length is 17 residues. Germline CDR1 MDHEN, CDR2 SYDVKM. CDR3 nucleotide sequence: TGTGCCAGCAGTTTAGGGGCCAGGGACAGCTTCACAGATACGCAGTATTTT. Amino acid sequence: CASSLGARDSFTDTQYF.

This rearrangement joins TRBV6-5 to TRBJ1-4; D not resolved. The CDR3 runs to 15 residues. Germline CDR1 reads MNHEY; CDR2 reads SVGAGI. Trimming removed 0 bases at V and 6 bases at J, with 11 bases between. The CDR3: CASSYSPGGDEKLFF. CDR3 DNA: TGTGCCAGCAGTTACTCCCCAGGAGGAGATGAAAAACTGTTTTTT.

The chain employs TRBV19 and TRBJ2-5, with a weak D call TRBD1 (5 bases). The length of the CDR3 is 15 residues. Per the germline V gene, CDR1 is LNHDA and CDR2 is SQIVND (reference sequence). Trimming pared 5 bases from V and 4 bases from J, leaving 17 bases between. The CDR3 DNA follows: TGTGCCAGTAGTTTCGCGCCAGGGTTTGGAGAGACCCAGTACTTC. This encodes CASSFAPGFGETQYF.

This rearrangement joins TRBV7-9 to TRBJ2-1, with D possibly matching TRBD2 (5 bases). V was trimmed by 7 bases and J by 4 bases, leaving 14 bases between them. The V gene's germline CDR1 is SEHNR and CDR2 FQNEAQ (reference sequence). The CDR3 is made up of 14 amino acids. CDR3 DNA sequence: TGTGCCAGCACAGAGAGGGCAATTTACAATGAGCAGTTCTTC. Its protein is CASTERAIYNEQFF.

The gene calls are TRBV5-1 and TRBJ1-2, with D hard to call. Between the trimmed V and J ends, which lost 4 bases and 3 bases, there was a span of 16 bases. Germline V gives CDR1 SGHRS, CDR2 YFSETQ. The CDR3 length is 15 residues. CDR3 protein: CASSLEESLDYGYTF. CDR3 bases: TGCGCCAGCAGCCTTGAGGAAAGCCTCGACTATGGCTACACCTTC.

The chain combines TRBV7-2 with TRBJ2-7; perhaps TRBD1 as D (6 bases). CDR1 and CDR2 (germline): SGHTA, FQGNSA. Trimming removed 2 bases from V and 0 bases from J, with 11 bases in between. CDR3 size: 15 residues. CDR3 region: CASSLTRQDSYEQYF. CDR3 sequence (DNA): TGTGCCAGCAGCTTAACCCGACAGGACTCCTACGAGCAGTACTTC.

The chain joins TRBV2 to TRBJ2-1; 11 positions agree with TRBD2. Germline lookup yields CDR1 SNHLY and CDR2 FYNNEI. J was trimmed by 10 bases and V by 5 bases; bases with no gene match: 4. CDR3 length: 13 residues. The CDR3: CASSLSSGGEQFF. CDR3 in DNA: TGTGCCAGCAGTCTGTCTAGCGGGGGGGAGCAGTTCTTC.

The rearrangement uses TRBV7-8 and TRBJ2-2; D is perhaps TRBD1 (8 bases). The V and J ends lost 5 bases and 2 bases respectively, with 15 bases between them. CDR3 size: 16 residues. The V gene's germline CDR1 is SGHVS and CDR2 FQNEAQ. Written as DNA, the CDR3 is TGTGCCAGCAGCACGGGAGGACAGGGAAACACCGGGGAGCTGTTTTTT. Translation gives CASSTGGQGNTGELFF.

This chain connects TRBV2 to TRBJ1-6, with a tentative D call TRBD1 (5 bases). CDR1 is SNHLY, CDR2 FYNNEI, per germline. V lost 6 bases, J lost 9 bases, and 18 bases lay in between. The CDR3 contains 15 residues. The CDR3 loop is CASRQTRGGGSPLHF. The CDR3 coding sequence is TGTGCCAGCAGGCAGACTCGGGGCGGGGGTTCACCCCTCCACTTT.